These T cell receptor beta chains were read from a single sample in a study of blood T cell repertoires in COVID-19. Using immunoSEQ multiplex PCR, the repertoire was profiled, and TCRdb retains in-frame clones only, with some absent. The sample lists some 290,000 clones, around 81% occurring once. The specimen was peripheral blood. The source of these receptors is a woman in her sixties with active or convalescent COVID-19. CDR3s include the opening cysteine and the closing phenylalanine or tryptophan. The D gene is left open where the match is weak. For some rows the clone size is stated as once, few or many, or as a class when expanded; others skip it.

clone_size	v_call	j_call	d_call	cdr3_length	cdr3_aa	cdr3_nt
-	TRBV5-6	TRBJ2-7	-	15	CASSLGPRGPYEQYF	TGTGCCAGCAGCTTAGGCCCCAGAGGCCCCTACGAGCAGTACTTC
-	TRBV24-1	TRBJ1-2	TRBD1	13	CATSVGRGYGYTF	TGTGCCACCAGTGTGGGCAGGGGGTATGGCTACACCTTC
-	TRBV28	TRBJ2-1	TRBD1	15	CASSLSGTGFNEQFF	TGTGCCAGCAGTTTATCCGGGACAGGGTTCAATGAGCAGTTCTTC
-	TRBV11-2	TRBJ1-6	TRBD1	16	CASSLSGTAYNSPLHF	TGTGCCAGCAGCTTATCCGGGACAGCCTATAATTCACCCCTCCACTTT
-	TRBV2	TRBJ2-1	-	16	CAARTPLLSSYNEQFF	TGTGCCGCAAGGACACCTTTGTTGAGCTCCTACAATGAGCAGTTCTTC
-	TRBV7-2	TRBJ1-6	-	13	CASSLGSRSPLHF	TGTGCCAGCAGCTTAGGGTCTAGATCACCCCTCCACTTT
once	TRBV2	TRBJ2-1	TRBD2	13	CASNQRGFDEQFF	TGTGCCAGCAACCAGCGGGGGTTTGATGAGCAGTTCTTC
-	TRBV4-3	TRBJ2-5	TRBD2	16	CASSQGWPSGEETQYF	TGCGCCAGCAGCCAAGGATGGCCTAGCGGCGAAGAGACCCAGTACTTC
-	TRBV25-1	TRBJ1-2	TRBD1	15	CASSGKRDSNYGYTF	TGTGCCAGCAGTGGAAAACGGGACAGTAACTATGGCTACACCTTC
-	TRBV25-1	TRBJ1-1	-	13	CASSESGSSEAFF	TGTGCCAGCAGTGAATCAGGGTCCTCTGAAGCTTTCTTT
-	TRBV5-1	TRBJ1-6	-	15	CASSLTGSKNSPLHF	TGCGCCAGCAGCTTGACAGGGAGTAAGAATTCACCCCTCCACTTT
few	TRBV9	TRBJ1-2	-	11	CASDSNYGYTF	TGTGCCAGCGACAGCAACTATGGCTACACCTTC
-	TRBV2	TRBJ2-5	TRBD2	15	CASRGPGTSGKTQYF	TGTGCCAGCAGGGGACCCGGGACTAGCGGGAAGACCCAGTACTTC
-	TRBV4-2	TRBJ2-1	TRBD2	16	CASSLLAGRAGDEQFF	TGTGCCAGCAGCCTATTAGCGGGGAGGGCGGGTGATGAGCAGTTCTTC
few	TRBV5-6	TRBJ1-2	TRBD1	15	CASSSRTGRTYGYTF	TGTGCCAGCAGCTCCCGGACAGGTCGAACTTATGGCTACACCTTC
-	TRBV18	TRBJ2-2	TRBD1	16	CASSPPTGGDTGELFF	TGTGCCAGCTCACCCCCAACAGGGGGCGACACCGGGGAGCTGTTTTTT
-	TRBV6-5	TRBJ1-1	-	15	CASREGRLMNTEAFF	TGTGCCAGCAGGGAGGGGAGACTCATGAACACTGAAGCTTTCTTT
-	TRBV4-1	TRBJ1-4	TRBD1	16	CASSLGQGWFREKLFF	TGCGCCAGCAGCCTTGGACAGGGCTGGTTTCGGGAAAAACTGTTTTTT
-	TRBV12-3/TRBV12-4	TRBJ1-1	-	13	CATEMRRPGEAFF	TGTGCCACCGAGATGAGGCGCCCCGGTGAAGCTTTCTTT
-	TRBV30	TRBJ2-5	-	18	CAWSVPGLRGRVQETQYF	TGTGCCTGGAGTGTACCCGGACTTCGGGGTAGGGTCCAAGAGACCCAGTACTTC
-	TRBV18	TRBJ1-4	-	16	CASSPVTGTTNEKLFF	TGTGCCAGCTCACCGGTCACAGGAACAACTAATGAAAAACTGTTTTTT
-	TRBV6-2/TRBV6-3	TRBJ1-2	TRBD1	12	CASSDRDYGYTF	TGTGCCAGCAGTGACAGGGACTATGGCTACACCTTC
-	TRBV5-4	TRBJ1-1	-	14	CASSLGGTNTEAFF	TGTGCCAGCAGCTTGGGTGGCACGAACACTGAAGCTTTCTTT
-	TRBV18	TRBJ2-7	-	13	CASSRTEPYEQYF	TGTGCCAGCTCACGGACAGAGCCCTACGAGCAGTACTTC
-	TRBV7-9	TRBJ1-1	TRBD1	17	CASSLAGGLASNTEAFF	TGTGCCAGCAGCTTAGCAGGGGGCCTCGCTTCGAACACTGAAGCTTTCTTT
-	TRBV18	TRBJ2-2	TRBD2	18	CASSPSLAGGPNTGELFF	TGTGCCAGCTCACCTTCACTAGCGGGGGGTCCGAACACCGGGGAGCTGTTTTTT
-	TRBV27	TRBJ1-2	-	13	CASSRGSNYGYTF	TGTGCCAGCAGTCGGGGGTCGAACTATGGCTACACCTTC
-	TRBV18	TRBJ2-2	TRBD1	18	CASSPRVSQGADTGELFF	TGTGCCAGCTCACCACGTGTGAGCCAGGGGGCGGACACCGGGGAGCTGTTTTTT
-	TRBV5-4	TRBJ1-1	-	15	CASRSLLRDTTEISF	TGTGCCAGCAGATCCCTACTCAGGGACACCACGGAAATCTCCTTT